These 27 T cell receptor beta chains were all obtained from the same sample, sequenced in a study of cytomegalovirus exposure and HLA in healthy donors. Primers for the PCR totalled 60 Vbeta and 13 Jbeta. Only in-frame clones appear in the TCRdb table, and some are missing; sequencing was by immunoSEQ multiplex PCR. The sample has about 100,000 clones; 76% are singletons. Material for sequencing was PBMCs. Every receptor here comes from a woman between 50 and 59 years old in good health and CMV-seropositive.

V is TRBV6-5 and J is TRBJ2-1, with 7 positions matching TRBD2. CDR3 size: 15 residues. With V trimmed by 2 bases and J by 6 bases, 7 bases remained unmatched. CDR1 is MNHEY, CDR2 SVGAGI, per germline. The CDR3 loop reads CASSYGAGVGNEQFF. CDR3 bases: TGTGCCAGCAGTTACGGGGCGGGAGTAGGCAATGAGCAGTTCTTC.

The V call is TRBV6-1, the J call TRBJ1-1, with D perhaps matching TRBD1 (5 bases). Germline V CDR1 and CDR2: MNHNS, SASEGT. The CDR3 covers 14 residues. Trimming stripped 4 bases from V and 4 bases from J, with 13 bases between. CDR3 in amino acids: CASSVLQVPTEAFF. CDR3 sequence (DNA): TGTGCCAGCAGTGTCCTACAGGTGCCCACTGAAGCTTTCTTT.

This clone was seen only once. Other DNA sequences within the sample encode an identical CDR3. The genes are TRBV2 and TRBJ1-3; D is perhaps TRBD1 (5 bases). The length of the CDR3 is 17 residues. Germline V lookup: CDR1 SNHLY, CDR2 FYNNEI. The V and J ends lost 2 bases and 0 bases respectively, with 14 bases between them. In DNA, the CDR3 is TGTGCCAGCAGTGAACGGGGGGAGCTTAGCTCTGGAAACACCATATATTTT. Its protein product is CASSERGELSSGNTIYF. The full variable domain, with the rest looked up from reference TRBV2 and TRBJ1-3, is EPEVTQTPSHQVTQMGQEVILRCVPISNHLYFYWYRQILGQKVEFLVSFYNNEISEKSEIFDDQFSVERPDGSNFTLKIRSTKLEDSAMYFCASSERGELSSGNTIYFGEGSWLTVV.

The chain's CDR3 is CASSFVTGELFF. Written as DNA, the CDR3 is TGTGCCAGCAGCTTCGTCACCGGGGAGCTGTTTTTT. J is TRBJ2-2 and V is TRBV5-6; D call uncertain. Germline CDR1 reads SGHDT; CDR2 reads YYEEEE. The CDR3 length is 12 residues. V lost 2 bases and J lost 4, with 3 bases in between.

This clone was counted once. The chain links TRBV6-5 to TRBJ1-2; D perhaps matches TRBD1 (6 bases). CDR3 length: 16 residues. With 2 bases removed from V and 0 bases from J, the gap between germline ends came to 13 bases. Germline CDR1 and CDR2: MNHEY and SVGAGI. The CDR3 protein is CASSYTYRDANYGYTF. CDR3 sequence (DNA): TGTGCCAGCAGTTACACCTACAGGGACGCTAACTATGGCTACACCTTC.

The chain combines TRBV7-9 with TRBJ1-1; 8 positions agree with TRBD1. Looked up from germline, CDR1 is SEHNR and CDR2 is FQNEAQ (reference sequence). The CDR3 extends over 12 amino acids. The trim removed 5 bases at V and 10 bases at J, leaving 6 bases unmatched. CDR3 sequence reads: CASSGQGLVAFF. In DNA, the CDR3 is TGTGCCAGCAGCGGACAGGGACTGGTAGCTTTCTTT.

The count of this clone is one. The genes are TRBV18 and TRBJ1-1; 8 bases are shared with TRBD1. The CDR3 is made up of 14 amino acids. Germline V gene data show CDR1 as KGHSH and CDR2 as LQKENI. Germline trimming cut 4 bases from V and 3 bases from J; bases unmatched to any gene: 4. CDR3 in amino acids: CASSLSTGDTEAFF. For the CDR3, the DNA is TGTGCCAGCTCACTATCGACAGGGGACACTGAAGCTTTCTTT.

This clone counts as medium-sized (0.01 to 0.1%). The chain is built from TRBV5-1 and TRBJ2-2; 13 positions match TRBD2. V lost 3 bases, J lost 4 bases, and 6 bases stayed unmatched. Germline-derived CDR1 and CDR2 are SGHRS and YFSETQ. The CDR3 runs to 17 residues. Here the CDR3 DNA reads TGCGCCAGCAGCTCCGGGACTAGCGGGGCATTCACCGGGGAGCTGTTTTTT. Residues: CASSSGTSGAFTGELFF.

This clone was observed a handful of times. The chain carries TRBV10-1 and TRBJ2-1; a possible D gene is TRBD2 (5 bases). The CDR3 totals 13 residues. Between the trimmed V and J ends, which lost 3 bases and 8 bases, there was a span of 11 bases. Germline values: CDR1 WNHNN, CDR2 SYGVQD (reference sequence). In DNA, the CDR3 is TGCGCCAGCAGTGATGAGGGTCGGGATGAGCAGTTCTTC. Its protein is CASSDEGRDEQFF.

As concerns this clone: A read error may produce the germline difference seen at one junction end. The chain is built from TRBV7-9 and TRBJ1-1, with unresolved D. This CDR3 region has 12 residues. Germline CDR1 is SEHNR and CDR2 is FQNEAQ (reference sequence). The DNA for the CDR3 is TGTTCCAGCAGCATCCAGGCAACTGAAGCTTTCTTT. Its translation: CSSSIQATEAFF.

As DNA, the CDR3 is TGTGCCAGCAGTGACTCGTCGGGAGGGTTTGATACGCAGTATTTT. The encoded protein is CASSDSSGGFDTQYF. This chain links TRBV6-1 with TRBJ2-3; the match to TRBD2 covers 8 bases. The CDR3 totals 15 residues. Germline V lookup: CDR1 MNHNS, CDR2 SASEGT. V lost 3 bases and J lost 6; bases outside the gene matches: 8.

In its sample, this clone was seen a few times. The rearrangement links TRBV5-5 to TRBJ1-1; D is ambiguous. Germline V lookup: CDR1 SGHKS, CDR2 YYEKEE (reference sequence). Trimming shortened V by 0 bases and J by 6 bases, and 9 bases separated the two germline ends. The CDR3 consists of 13 residues. The CDR3 reads CASSLVGVPEAFF. Here the CDR3 DNA reads TGTGCCAGCAGCTTGGTAGGAGTGCCTGAAGCTTTCTTT.

This chain uses TRBV11-3 with TRBJ2-5; weak D call: TRBD2 (6 bases). The length of the CDR3 is 14 residues. V was clipped by 4 bases and J by 2 bases, with 11 bases between them. From germline, CDR1 is SGHNT and CDR2 YENEEA. This CDR3 is CASSYSGKQETQYF. In DNA form, the CDR3 reads TGTGCCAGCAGCTATAGCGGTAAACAAGAGACCCAGTACTTC.

This sequence joins TRBV7-9 and TRBJ2-2; 8 nucleotides agree with TRBD1. The CDR3 sequence is 16 residues long. The J segment lost 5 bases and the V segment lost 4 bases, leaving 9 bases of the junction unmatched. Germline CDR1 and CDR2: SEHNR and FQNEAQ (reference sequence). CDR3 protein: CASSSRGTGGTGELFF. DNA for the CDR3: TGTGCCAGCAGCTCCCGGGGGACAGGAGGTACCGGGGAGCTGTTTTTT.

This sequence joins TRBV2 and TRBJ1-2; no clear D gene. The V end lost 8 bases, the J end lost 7 bases, and 14 bases lay between the germline ends. Germline-derived CDR1 and CDR2 are SNHLY and FYNNEI. The length of the CDR3 is 12 residues. CDR3 DNA: TGTGCCAGCTGTGGGGAGCTGGCTGGCTACACCTTC. The encoded protein is CASCGELAGYTF.

The gene calls are TRBV27 and TRBJ1-1; D not resolved. Trimming removed 3 bases at V and 11 bases at J, with 13 bases between. The CDR3 is 12 amino acids. Germline CDR1 and CDR2: MNHEY and SMNVEV (reference sequence). The CDR3 here is CASSLITRGAFF. The CDR3 nucleotides read TGTGCCAGCAGTTTGATCACCCGCGGGGCTTTCTTT.

Of note for this clone: This sample includes further DNA sequences coding for the same CDR3. The rearrangement links TRBV7-3 to TRBJ2-1, with D unclear. CDR3 length: 15 residues. Germline-derived CDR1 and CDR2 are SGHTA and FQGTGA. V gave up 2 bases and J gave up 3 bases, with 11 bases separating them. The chain's CDR3 is CASSLGRSDYNEQFF. CDR3 sequence (DNA): TGTGCCAGCAGCTTAGGCAGGTCCGACTACAATGAGCAGTTCTTC.

The chain couples TRBV27 to TRBJ2-1, with 11 bases lining up with TRBD1. The trim removed 6 bases at V and 6 bases at J, leaving 4 bases unmatched. CDR1 and CDR2 from the germline V gene are MNHEY and SMNVEV (reference sequence). The length of the CDR3 is 14 residues. CDR3 bases: TGTGCCAGCAGGCCCGGGACAGGGGGCAATGAGCAGTTCTTC. Protein product: CASRPGTGGNEQFF.

The genes are TRBV18 and TRBJ1-1, with D possibly matching TRBD1 (5 bases). This CDR3 has 14 residues. Trimming removed 3 bases from V and 1 base from J, with 9 bases in between. Germline assignment: CDR1 KGHSH and CDR2 LQKENI. The CDR3 is CASSPQTENTEAFF. DNA of the CDR3: TGTGCCAGCTCACCCCAGACAGAGAACACTGAAGCTTTCTTT.

The sample holds one count of this clone. J is TRBJ1-1 and V is TRBV11-1, with 7 bases aligning to TRBD1. CDR1 is SGHAT and CDR2 is FQDESV in the germline V gene (reference sequence). Trimming cost V 5 bases and J 7 bases; bases outside gene matches: 10. This CDR3 has 14 residues. CDR3 in DNA: TGTGCCAGCAGCCAAGCAGGGGGTTTTGATGAAGCTTTCTTT. Its protein product is CASSQAGGFDEAFF.

The CDR3 region has the DNA TGCAGCGTTGAAGATCTCTCCCTGGGGGGATTCCAAGAGACCCAGTACTTC. This translates into CSVEDLSLGGFQETQYF. The rearrangement links TRBV29-1 to TRBJ2-5; tentative D call: TRBD2 (6 bases). Germline lookup yields CDR1 SQVTM and CDR2 ANQGSEA. V was trimmed by 0 bases and J by 1 base, leaving 18 bases between them. This CDR3 is 17 amino acids long.

The chain employs TRBV6-6 and TRBJ2-7; 11 nucleotides line up with TRBD2. Germline V CDR1 and CDR2: MNHNY, SVGAGI (reference sequence). V was pared by 7 bases and J by 0 bases, with 2 bases of the junction left unmatched. The CDR3 is 14 residues long. The CDR3 DNA follows: TGTGCCAGCAAGACTAGCGGGGACTCCTACGAGCAGTACTTC. Amino acids: CASKTSGDSYEQYF.

The chain carries TRBV9 and TRBJ2-7; TRBD2 agrees at 8 bases. The CDR3 is 15 residues long. V lost 0 bases, J lost 4 bases, and 6 bases stayed unmatched. The germline gives CDR1 SGDLS, CDR2 YYNGEE. Here the CDR3 reads CASSVAFSGSYEQYF. CDR3 coding DNA: TGTGCCAGCAGCGTAGCGTTCAGCGGGAGTTACGAGCAGTACTTC.

This clone occurred once. CDR3 DNA: TGCGCCAGCAGCTTGGACAGGGATAATTCACCCCTCCACTTT. Its translation is CASSLDRDNSPLHF. J is TRBJ1-6 and V is TRBV5-1; weak D call: TRBD1 (6 bases). Germline values: CDR1 SGHRS, CDR2 YFSETQ. V was clipped by 0 bases and J by 5 bases, with 6 bases between them. This CDR3 has 14 residues.

The V call is TRBV6-5, the J call TRBJ1-1; D ambiguous. Germline V CDR1 and CDR2: MNHEY, SVGAGI. The CDR3 contains 13 residues. The V and J ends lost 0 bases and 2 bases respectively, with 4 bases between them. The CDR3 here is CASSYSSNTEAFF. The CDR3 DNA reads as TGTGCCAGCAGTTACTCAAGCAACACTGAAGCTTTCTTT.

The genes are TRBV7-9 and TRBJ2-7; perhaps TRBD2 as D (5 bases). The V end was cut by 1 base, the J end by 6 bases, with 7 bases between. This CDR3 comprises 12 residues. Looked up from germline, CDR1 is SEHNR and CDR2 is FQNEAQ (reference sequence). CDR3 in amino acids: CASSLVRGEQYF. CDR3 DNA sequence: TGTGCCAGCAGCTTAGTCCGGGGCGAGCAGTACTTC.

The CDR3 protein is CASSVVAGGEQFF. Written as DNA, the CDR3 is TGTGCCAGCAGCGTAGTGGCAGGGGGCGAGCAGTTCTTC. This rearrangement joins TRBV9 to TRBJ2-1; 8 bases fit TRBD1. The CDR3 consists of 13 residues. The germline gives CDR1 SGDLS, CDR2 YYNGEE. Trimming took 0 bases from V and 10 from J; bases not matched to a gene: 3.